This T cell receptor (beta chain) was profiled in a study of blood T cell repertoires in COVID-19 (dated by TCRdb to 2019 to 2021). For context, the study as a whole: Collaborator samples came from the United States, Italy and Spain and covered acute and convalescent phases of COVID-19. The prospective study material was composed of cDNA or gDNA derived from T cells, B-cell-depleted T cells, or PBMCs. Subjects who had been exposed to COVID-19, were actively infected with it, or had recovered from it provided the deeply sampled blood TCRbeta repertoires that made up the dataset. The repertoires were released in a freely available public database intended as a resource for research on the immune response to SARS-CoV-2. Samples were obtained from the ongoing ImmuneRACE study (first 160 participants) and from some 1,300 subjects provided by 6 global collaborators. Sample metadata almost always included a de-identified subject ID, COVID-19 status, age in years and sex. Where available, HLA class I and class II types were obtained from metadata supplied by the sample provider rather than from assay-based typing. Overall study outcomes, separate from this receptor: How much clinical and demographic metadata was included differed by source and by participant, and the metadata was provided uncurated.

TCRbeta CDR3 regions were amplified from genomic DNA using the immunoSEQ Assay, a bias-controlled multiplex PCR. In the source study's methods: Nucleated cell counts per sample were estimated from amplification of reference gene primers within the assay. To quantify the absolute abundance of each unique TCRbeta CDR3 rearrangement, sequence reads were collapsed and filtered. For each sample, productive Simpson clonality was calculated by taking the square root of Simpson's diversity index across productive rearrangements. Imported from immuneACCESS, the table was reduced by TCRdb to in-frame sequences with V and J called. These copies leave out some clones; in studies compared against another copy, an unresolved V gene accounts for under half, and the cause of the remainder is not known. The D gene and trimming were derived from the DNA, and the V and J assignments and clone size from that table. This sample holds roughly 43,000 clones; 75% to 90% were observed only once. 15% of the sample is in the top ten clones.

Taken from the germline V gene (reference sequence), the CDR1 and CDR2 loops are LGHDT and YNNKEL. V drops 0 bases and J drops 5 bases, leaving 16 bases in between. The CDR3 covers 16 residues, taking in both the cysteine and the phenylalanine. The read is trimmed to its CDR3 DNA, 48 bases read in frame from base 1. Each collaborating institution followed its own protocols to collect whole blood in K2EDTA tubes. Collaborator samples were shipped for TCRbeta analysis as frozen whole blood, isolated PBMCs, or DNA extracted from either sample type. Comments on this clone: Its antigen is still unknown. Per-nucleotide qualities are absent, and no much larger clonotype sits a single base away.

This sequence uses TRBV3-1 (or the pseudogene TRBV3-2) and TRBJ1-2; a weak D assignment points to TRBD1 (5 bases agree). This clonotype was obtained from a human donor in a cohort sampled during active COVID-19. Sample: peripheral blood. The nucleotide sequence reads TGTGCCAGCAGCCAAGATAGTAGGCAGGGTAGATATGGCTACACCTTC. Translated, it gives CASSQDSRQGRYGYTF.